One and the same sample provided the 24 T cell receptor beta chains below, sequenced in a study of blood T cell repertoires in COVID-19. The assay was immunoSEQ multiplex PCR, and TCRdb's table has in-frame clones only and misses some. The repertoire holds roughly 260,000 clones, roughly 82% seen once, with about 4.8% in the top ten. The material sequenced was peripheral blood. These receptors came from a woman in her seventies with acute or convalescent COVID-19.

This clone was seen a handful of times. J is TRBJ2-6 and V is TRBV4-2, with TRBD2 matching over 10 bases. V gave up 4 bases and J gave up 0 bases; unmatched junction bases: 6. The CDR3 covers 18 residues. Germline loops: CDR1 LGHNA, CDR2 YNFKEQ. DNA of the CDR3: TGTGCCAGCAGCCGAGGACTAGCGGACCTCTCTGGGGCCAACGTCCTGACTTTC. Encoded protein: CASSRGLADLSGANVLTF.

This clone was counted only a few times. V gene TRBV18 combines with J gene TRBJ2-7; 14 nucleotides agree with TRBD2. The CDR3 has 18 amino acids. The germline V gene encodes CDR1 KGHSH and CDR2 LQKENI. V trimming: 3 bases; J trimming: 0 bases; junction bases outside the gene matches: 7. CDR3 region: CASSPLGLAGGSSYEQYF. Here the CDR3 DNA reads TGTGCCAGCTCACCCCTAGGACTAGCGGGGGGAAGCTCCTACGAGCAGTACTTC.

Regarding this clone: Different DNA sequences within this sample yield the same CDR3. DNA for the CDR3: TGCGCCAGCAGCTTGGAACAGGGGGGCAATGAGCAGTTCTTC. Protein: CASSLEQGGNEQFF. V and J are TRBV5-1 and TRBJ2-1, with 8 bases matching TRBD1. V trimming: 0 bases; J trimming: 6 bases; junction bases outside the gene matches: 2. The CDR3 loop spans 14 amino acids. Germline V gene data show CDR1 as SGHRS and CDR2 as YFSETQ.

The rearrangement joins TRBV7-2 to TRBJ1-4; 8 nucleotides match TRBD1. Trimming at V came to 2 bases and at J to 8 bases, leaving 7 bases not matched to a gene. Germline V gene data show CDR1 as SGHTA and CDR2 as FQGNSA. This CDR3 region has 15 residues. The CDR3 sequence is CASSLQTGVKEKLFF. CDR3 DNA: TGTGCCAGCAGCTTACAGACAGGGGTTAAGGAAAAACTGTTTTTT.

This clone occurred once. The J gene is TRBJ1-2, the V gene TRBV5-4; a possible D gene is TRBD1 (5 bases). V was pared by 0 bases and J by 6 bases, with 12 bases between. Looked up from germline, CDR1 is SGHNT and CDR2 is YYREEE (reference sequence). The CDR3 loop spans 14 amino acids. The CDR3 sequence: CASSLVGGGDGYTF. The CDR3 bases are TGTGCCAGCAGCTTGGTGGGGGGAGGCGATGGCTACACCTTC.

The rearrangement uses TRBV6-6 and TRBJ1-5, with 9 bases lining up with TRBD1. CDR3 length equals 17 residues. Looked up from germline, CDR1 is MNHNY and CDR2 is SVGAGI (reference sequence). V trimming: 5 bases; J trimming: 0 bases; junction bases outside the gene matches: 8. The CDR3 is CASSPGQGDYSNQPQHF. As DNA, the CDR3 is TGTGCCAGCAGTCCGGGACAGGGCGATTATAGCAATCAGCCCCAGCATTTT.

This chain connects TRBV5-1 to TRBJ1-4, with TRBD1 matching 8 bases. The germline V gene has CDR1 SGHRS and CDR2 YFSETQ. Germline trimming cut 1 base from V and 7 bases from J; bases unmatched to any gene: 6. The CDR3 spans 15 residues. The chain's CDR3 is CASSLSDRGFEKLFF. CDR3 bases: TGCGCCAGCAGCTTGTCAGACAGGGGATTTGAAAAACTGTTTTTT. Full variable domain (rest looked up from reference TRBV5-1 and TRBJ1-4): KAGVTQTPRYLIKTRGQQVTLSCSPISGHRSVSWYQQTPGQGLQFLFEYFSETQRNKGNFPGRFSGRQFSNSRSEMNVSTLELGDSALYLCASSLSDRGFEKLFFGSGTQLSVL.

This chain links TRBV7-2 with TRBJ1-1; maybe TRBD1 (5 bases). This CDR3 comprises 12 residues. V lost 5 bases, J lost 7 bases, and 11 bases lay in between. CDR1 SGHTA and CDR2 FQGNSA come from the germline V gene. The CDR3 DNA reads TGTGCCAGCAGCGCTGGCACAGGTGAAGCTTTCTTT. This translates into CASSAGTGEAFF.

The rearrangement uses TRBV30 and TRBJ1-2, with 7 positions matching TRBD1. V was pared by 3 bases and J by 6 bases, with 7 bases of the junction left unmatched. CDR1 and CDR2 (germline): GTSNPN, SVGIG (reference sequence). This CDR3 region has 13 residues. In DNA, the CDR3 is TGTGCCTGGAGAACAGGGGCCTTTCATGGCTACACCTTC. Protein product: CAWRTGAFHGYTF.

This chain connects TRBV9 to TRBJ1-2; D is unclear. Trimming removed 4 bases from V and 8 bases from J, with 18 bases in between. Germline V gene data show CDR1 as SGDLS and CDR2 as YYNGEE. This CDR3 has 14 residues. The CDR3 DNA follows: TGTGCCAGCAGCCCCGCCCGGGGAAGAAGGGGCTACACCTTC. Its protein is CASSPARGRRGYTF.

The chain links TRBV21-1 to TRBJ1-4; the table gives TRBD1 as D, unverified against the DNA. TRBV21-1 is a recognized pseudogene. The CDR3 covers 17 residues. CDR3 DNA: TGTGCCAGCAGCAAAGTAGGGGCGGACAGGGAGGATGAAAAACTGTTTTTT. Residues: CASSKVGADREDEKLFF.

The J gene is TRBJ1-2, the V gene TRBV4-2, with 9 bases that match TRBD1. This CDR3 has 14 amino acids. The V and J ends lost 3 bases and 4 bases, in that order; junction bases with no gene match: 3. The germline CDR1 and CDR2 sequences are LGHNA and YNFKEQ. The CDR3 DNA follows: TGTGCCAGCAGCCAGGGACAGGGTACCTATGGCTACACCTTC. It translates to CASSQGQGTYGYTF.

In DNA form, the CDR3 reads TGTGCCAGCAGTTTTCCCCATGGACAGGGCACTGAAGCTTTCTTT. Translated: CASSFPHGQGTEAFF. The V and J genes are TRBV28 and TRBJ1-1, with 8 bases that match TRBD1. Germline values: CDR1 MDHEN, CDR2 SYDVKM. The CDR3 contains 15 residues. Trimming at V came to 3 bases and at J to 4 bases, leaving 7 bases not matched to a gene.

The rearrangement joins TRBV5-1 to TRBJ2-1; no clear D gene. The CDR3 is 15 amino acids. Trimming took 0 bases from V and 2 from J, leaving 9 bases between them. Germline V gives CDR1 SGHRS, CDR2 YFSETQ. CDR3 in amino acids: CASSLEALAYNEQFF. The DNA for the CDR3 is TGCGCCAGCAGCTTGGAAGCCCTTGCCTACAATGAGCAGTTCTTC.

The V call is TRBV7-2, the J call TRBJ1-1, with 8 bases lining up with TRBD1. The V and J ends lost 6 bases and 5 bases, in that order; junction bases with no gene match: 5. The CDR3 spans 13 residues. Per germline, CDR1 SGHTA and CDR2 FQGNSA. The CDR3 loop is CASRLDRETEAFF. The CDR3 DNA is TGTGCCAGCAGGCTGGACAGGGAAACTGAAGCTTTCTTT.

This clone was recorded once. V is TRBV7-8 and J is TRBJ1-3; perhaps TRBD1 as D (5 bases). Germline CDR1 is SGHVS and CDR2 is FQNEAQ. This CDR3 is 14 amino acids long. The ends were cut back, 1 base at V and 1 base at J, with 5 bases in the middle. In DNA form, the CDR3 reads TGTGCCAGCAGCTTAGGGACATCTGGAAACACCATATATTTT. This translates into CASSLGTSGNTIYF.

Only one count was recorded for this clone. V usage is TRBV10-3 and J usage is TRBJ1-1; D uncertain. This CDR3 is 14 amino acids long. Germline V gene lookup returns CDR1 ENHRY and CDR2 SYGVKD. Trimming pared 6 bases from V and 4 bases from J, leaving 15 bases between. CDR3 sequence (DNA): TGTGCCATCAGCACCACCGGGGAGACCACTGAAGCTTTCTTT. Translating gives CAISTTGETTEAFF.

The sample holds a few counts of this clone. This chain uses TRBV7-9 with TRBJ1-2; the match to TRBD1 covers 9 bases. CDR3 size: 15 residues. Trimming removed 4 bases from V and 6 bases from J; junction bases left unmatched: 9. The germline gives CDR1 SEHNR, CDR2 FQNEAQ (reference sequence). The CDR3, as DNA: TGTGCCAGCAGCTCCAGGGACAGGGTAATGAATGGCTACACCTTC. Protein product: CASSSRDRVMNGYTF. Using reference TRBV7-9 and TRBJ1-2 for the parts outside the CDR3, the full variable domain is DTGVSQNPRHKITKRGQNVTFRCDPISEHNRLYWYRQTLGQGPEFLTYFQNEAQLEKSRLLSDRFSAERPKGSFSTLEIQRTEQGDSAMYLCASSSRDRVMNGYTFGSGTRLTVV.

The chain carries TRBV11-2 and TRBJ2-3; TRBD1 might be the D (6 bases). Germline V gene sequence: CDR1 SGHAT, CDR2 FQNNGV. Trimming stripped 4 bases from V and 1 base from J, with 12 bases between. CDR3 length equals 15 residues. Here the CDR3 DNA reads TGTGCCAGCAGCTCTGGACAGATCGGCACAGATACGCAGTATTTT. Encoded protein: CASSSGQIGTDTQYF.

This clone was recorded once. This chain connects TRBV6-5 to TRBJ1-6; perhaps TRBD1 as D (5 bases). Germline CDR1 and CDR2: MNHEY and SVGAGI. The CDR3 runs 12 residues. V was shortened by 9 bases and J by 9 bases, with 12 bases between the two germline ends. The CDR3 region is CASQGLASPLHF. The CDR3 nucleotides read TGTGCCAGTCAGGGCTTGGCTTCACCCCTCCACTTT.

The V gene is TRBV7-2, the J gene TRBJ1-6; 10 bases are shared with TRBD1. V dropped 6 bases and J dropped 6; count of bases not matched to a gene: 8. There are 16 residues in the CDR3. Germline loops: CDR1 SGHTA, CDR2 FQGNSA. This CDR3 is CASRTGGAGANSPLHF. CDR3 nucleotides: TGTGCCAGCAGGACAGGGGGCGCTGGAGCTAATTCACCCCTCCACTTT.

The chain has TRBV24-1 and TRBJ2-5; tentatively, D is TRBD1 (6 bases). Germline CDR1 KGHDR, CDR2 SFDVKD. Trimming cost V 4 bases and J 4 bases, with 18 bases left between them. The CDR3 is made up of 16 amino acids. This CDR3 is CATSDPERTGLETQYF. CDR3 DNA: TGTGCCACCAGTGACCCGGAGCGAACAGGGTTAGAGACCCAGTACTTC.

This clone was found once. The rearrangement joins TRBV27 to TRBJ1-2; tentative D call: TRBD1 (5 bases). The CDR3 runs 13 residues. Germline CDR1 reads MNHEY; CDR2 reads SMNVEV (reference sequence). V dropped 4 bases and J dropped 6 bases, with 12 bases sitting between them. The CDR3 loop reads CASSSWGGDGYTF. CDR3 bases: TGTGCCAGCAGTTCGTGGGGAGGGGATGGCTACACCTTC.

The V gene is TRBV28, the J gene TRBJ1-4; no firm D call. The V end lost 4 bases, the J end lost 7 bases, and 16 bases lay between the germline ends. Germline V CDR1 and CDR2: MDHEN, SYDVKM. The CDR3 runs to 15 residues. The CDR3 loop reads CASSSEGGFSEKLFF. For the CDR3, the DNA is TGTGCCAGCAGTTCAGAGGGTGGCTTTAGTGAAAAACTGTTTTTT.